Below, one TCR beta chain is given with its context. The data were obtained in a study of cytomegalovirus exposure and HLA in healthy donors. Germline CDR1 SQVTM, CDR2 ANQGSEA. CDR3 length: 18 amino acids. Trimming shortened V by 4 bases and J by 1 base, and 25 bases separated the two germline ends. Amplification used 60 Vbeta primers and 13 Jbeta primers. Profiled with immunoSEQ multiplex PCR; TCRdb holds only in-frame clones, not every one. The sample includes around 130,000 clones, around 66% of them seen just once. This sequence joins TRBV29-1 and TRBJ1-1; possibly TRBD1 for D (6 bases). The sequenced sample was PBMCs. This TCR was recovered from a woman aged 40-49 years in good health and CMV-seropositive. The CDR3 protein is CSVVERVGRGGENTEAFF. For the CDR3, the DNA is TGCAGCGTTGTAGAAAGGGTAGGCAGGGGAGGGGAGAACACTGAAGCTTTCTTT.